This TCR beta chain comes out of a study of cytomegalovirus exposure and HLA in healthy donors. Samples came from healthy bone marrow donors. Amplification used 60 Vbeta primers and 13 Jbeta primers. Sequenced by immunoSEQ multiplex PCR; TCRdb stores in-frame clones only, minus some. The sample has fewer than 150,000 clones, 60% to 80% seen once; the top ten hold around 1.2%. This sequence originates from a man aged 50 or older in good health and CMV-seronegative. Sequenced material: PBMCs.

The CDR3 coding sequence is TGTGCCAGCAGCCAGGGGTTGGATGAAAAACTGTTTTTT. Protein product: CASSQGLDEKLFF. The chain is built from TRBV7-8 and TRBJ1-4, with D maybe TRBD1 (6 bases). Trimming cost V 5 bases and J 6 bases, with 10 bases left between them. CDR3 size: 13 residues. Germline V gene sequence: CDR1 SGHVS, CDR2 FQNEAQ.